This T cell receptor (beta chain) came from a study of blood T cell repertoires in COVID-19. Trimming at V came to 8 bases and at J to 3 bases, leaving 9 bases not matched to a gene. This CDR3 comprises 14 residues. The germline V gene has CDR1 LNHDA and CDR2 SQIVND (reference sequence). Profiled with immunoSEQ multiplex PCR; TCRdb holds only in-frame clones, not every one. The sample has roughly 200,000 clones, approximately 79% seen once. Participant ages covered roughly 18 to 90 years across 20 to 30 US areas. V usage is TRBV19 and J usage is TRBJ1-1; 7 bases are a match to TRBD1. Material: PBMCs or T cells enriched from blood (not recorded which). The sequence came from an older woman with acute COVID-19. CDR3 bases: TGTGCCAGTTACGACAGGGTAATCGACACTGAAGCTTTCTTT. It is translated as CASYDRVIDTEAFF.